The 12 T cell receptor beta chains listed next were all sequenced from one sample in a study of T cells in Graves' hyperthyroidism and ophthalmopathy. Using RNA transcripts as the source, TCR beta CDR3 regions were amplified. Carried out on the TCR CDR3, a first-round RT-PCR used the HTBI primer set. TCRdb analysed the multiplex PCR reads with MiXCR anew, one entry per CDR3 protein. Among approximately 330,000 distinct CDR3 sequences listed, approximately 22% were seen once. The sequenced sample consisted of blood. Receptor source: a woman in her fifties or sixties with Graves' hyperthyroidism.

This clonotype was detected only a few times. This chain joins TRBV9 and TRBJ2-1; D not certain. Looked up from germline, CDR1 is SGDLS and CDR2 is YYNGEE. Trimming removed 4 bases from V and 5 bases from J, with 7 bases in between. This CDR3 has 12 amino acids. Here the CDR3 reads CASSPQHNEQFF. DNA of the CDR3: TGTGCCAGCAGCCCCCAACACAATGAGCAGTTCTTC.

V and J are TRBV5-8 and TRBJ2-3, with no clear D. V lost 5 bases and J lost 2, with 9 bases in between. This CDR3 is 13 amino acids long. Germline CDR1 is SGHTS and CDR2 is YDEGEE. The CDR3 region has the DNA TGTGCCAGCAGTGAAGACTTCACAGATACGCAGTATTTT. It is translated as CASSEDFTDTQYF.

This clonotype was observed a handful of times. The V gene is TRBV5-5, the J gene TRBJ1-2; the match to TRBD1 covers 7 bases. The ends lost 3 bases at V and 6 bases at J; junction bases unmatched: 5. Looked up from germline, CDR1 is SGHKS and CDR2 is YYEKEE (reference sequence). This CDR3 contains 13 residues. As DNA, the CDR3 is TGTGCCAGCAGCTCTCAAACAGGGGATGGCTACACCTTC. Translation: CASSSQTGDGYTF.

This chain uses TRBV5-1 with TRBJ1-1; 7 bases are shared with TRBD1. Germline loops: CDR1 SGHRS, CDR2 YFSETQ. The CDR3 spans 13 residues. Unmatched junction bases numbered 5, after V lost 4 bases and J lost 5 bases. The CDR3 bases are TGCGCCAGCAGCAGTACAGGGGAAACTGAAGCTTTCTTT. Protein: CASSSTGETEAFF.

The chain carries TRBV2 and TRBJ1-2; 7 positions match TRBD1. The CDR3 is 16 amino acids. CDR1 and CDR2 from the germline V gene are SNHLY and FYNNEI. V lost 4 bases to trimming and J lost 2 bases; unmatched junction nucleotides: 10. CDR3 DNA: TGTGCCAGCAGTGGAATAGTTGGGACAGTCAACTATGGCTACACCTTC. Protein sequence: CASSGIVGTVNYGYTF.

Concerning this clonotype: This may be a read error: a much more frequent sequence differs by one nucleotide. The chain carries TRBV12-3 or TRBV12-4 and TRBJ2-1; TRBD2 might be the D (5 bases). This CDR3 is 14 amino acids long. Trimming cost V 3 bases and J 10 bases, with 16 bases left between them. The CDR3 protein is CASSFGRRSYEQFF. The CDR3 DNA reads TGTGCCAGCAGTTTTGGTCGGAGGAGCTACGAGCAGTTCTTC.

Ten or more counts support this clonotype. The chain joins TRBV27 to TRBJ2-1, with 12 nucleotides matching TRBD2. Germline V lookup: CDR1 MNHEY, CDR2 SMNVEV (reference sequence). The CDR3 runs 17 residues. J was trimmed by 5 bases and V by 7 bases; bases with no gene match: 12. CDR3 nucleotides: TGTGCCAGCATTCCCGCCGGGCTAGCGGGAGGGAACAATGAGCAGTTCTTC. Its protein product is CASIPAGLAGGNNEQFF.

This clonotype turned up a few times. The V call is TRBV30, the J call TRBJ2-7, with 9 bases lining up with TRBD2. Per germline, CDR1 GTSNPN and CDR2 SVGIG (reference sequence). The V and J ends lost 3 bases and 3 bases, in that order; junction bases with no gene match: 0. The CDR3 consists of 12 residues. The CDR3 protein is CAWRTSGYEQYF. As DNA, the CDR3 is TGTGCCTGGAGGACTAGCGGCTACGAGCAGTACTTC.

This clonotype has at least ten counts. The gene calls are TRBV28 and TRBJ1-2; TRBD1 matches at 9 bases. The CDR3 is 14 residues long. J lost 4 bases, V lost 6 bases, and 6 bases had no gene match. Germline loops: CDR1 MDHEN, CDR2 SYDVKM. CDR3 in DNA: TGTGCCAGCAGGAGGGACAGGGTCATCTATGGCTACACCTTC. Its translation: CASRRDRVIYGYTF.

This clonotype came up many times. A read error is possible here, since a much larger clone lies one base away. The genes are TRBV6-1 and TRBJ2-7; 7 positions agree with TRBD1. The CDR3 contains 14 residues. Germline lookup yields CDR1 MNHNS and CDR2 SASEGT. The CDR3 sequence is CASSTSQGSYGQYF. CDR3 nucleotides: TGTGCCAGCAGCACCTCACAGGGGTCCTACGGGCAGTACTTC.

This clonotype was seen at least ten times. The V and J genes are TRBV30 and TRBJ2-7; D call uncertain. V shed 1 base and J shed 2 bases, with 12 bases lying between them. Per germline, CDR1 GTSNPN and CDR2 SVGIG (reference sequence). The CDR3 loop spans 14 amino acids. In nucleotides, the CDR3 is TGTGCCTGGAGTGGGAAAAGGGTGCCCTACGAGCAGTACTTC. It codes for CAWSGKRVPYEQYF.

This clonotype came up a few times. The rearrangement uses TRBV2 and TRBJ2-2; D uncertain. Germline loops: CDR1 SNHLY, CDR2 FYNNEI. This CDR3 region has 16 residues. V was pared by 6 bases and J by 0 bases, with 14 bases between. The CDR3 region has the DNA TGTGCCAGCAGCCGACGGCTAAACGCGAACACCGGGGAGCTGTTTTTT. Protein: CASSRRLNANTGELFF. The full variable domain, completed using reference TRBV2 and TRBJ2-2, is EPEVTQTPSHQVTQMGQEVILRCVPISNHLYFYWYRQILGQKVEFLVSFYNNEISEKSEIFDDQFSVERPDGSNFTLKIRSTKLEDSAMYFCASSRRLNANTGELFFGEGSRLTVL.